This is a list of T cell receptor beta chains from one sample in a study of CD8 T cells in Susac syndrome. TCRdb re-derived calls from the immunoSEQ multiplex PCR reads in MiXCR, one entry per CDR3 protein. The repertoire holds approximately 280,000 distinct CDR3 sequences, with roughly 84% as singletons. Sequences were obtained from CD8+ T cells from PBMCs. The receptors were sampled from a human donor with multiple sclerosis. Both conserved end residues are part of each CDR3. Each record gives: D gene, J gene, V gene, clone size, CDR3 protein, CDR3 DNA. The D gene is left open where the match is weak. A row's size may be missing; if present it is once, few, many or a size class.

NA | TRBJ2-1 | TRBV29-1 | NA | CSGVPLGNEQFF | TGCAGCGGAGTCCCCCTGGGCAATGAGCAGTTCTTC
TRBD1 | TRBJ2-3 | TRBV15 | few | CATSPVGGPDTQYF | TGTGCCACCAGCCCAGTAGGGGGCCCAGATACGCAGTATTTT
NA | TRBJ1-3 | TRBV4-1 | NA | CASSQGKQLFSENTIYF | TGCGCCAGCAGCCAAGGCAAACAGCTTTTCTCTGAAAACACCATATATTTT
NA | TRBJ2-7 | TRBV7-6 | NA | CASSLAAGPQRAEQYF | TGTGCCAGCAGCTTAGCGGCGGGACCCCAGCGGGCCGAGCAGTACTTC
NA | TRBJ2-3 | TRBV5-1 | NA | CASSFRDPGTDTQYF | TGCGCCAGCAGCTTCCGGGACCCTGGCACAGATACGCAGTATTTT
NA | TRBJ2-1 | TRBV28 | NA | CASRYRGTYNEQFF | TGTGCCAGCCGCTACCGGGGGACATACAATGAGCAGTTCTTC
TRBD1 | TRBJ1-1 | TRBV4-1 | NA | CASSSIVPPRGSTEAFF | TGCGCCAGCAGCTCAATCGTACCCCCCAGGGGGAGCACTGAAGCTTTCTTT
TRBD1 | TRBJ1-5 | TRBV7-9 | NA | CASSYDRVDQPQHF | TGTGCCAGCAGCTACGACAGGGTGGACCAGCCCCAGCATTTT
NA | TRBJ1-4 | TRBV6-5 | NA | CASSYGEDGATNEKLFF | TGTGCCAGCAGTTACGGAGAAGACGGGGCAACTAATGAAAAACTGTTTTTT
TRBD2 | TRBJ2-5 | TRBV27 | NA | CASSLTSGRAGTQYF | TGTGCCAGCAGTCTGACTAGCGGGAGGGCCGGGACCCAGTACTTC
NA | TRBJ1-5 | TRBV6-1 | NA | CASSEEVPPVFNQPQHF | TGTGCCAGCAGTGAAGAGGTCCCGCCGGTTTTCAATCAGCCCCAGCATTTT
NA | TRBJ1-4 | TRBV3-1 | NA | CASSQVGARGKKLFF | TGTGCCAGCAGCCAAGTAGGAGCCCGGGGTAAAAAACTGTTTTTT
TRBD1 | TRBJ2-5 | TRBV29-1 | NA | CSVALGQEETQYF | TGCAGCGTTGCTTTGGGACAGGAAGAGACCCAGTACTTC
NA | TRBJ1-3 | TRBV6-5 | NA | CASSYSEEVPGNTIYF | TGTGCCAGCAGTTACTCCGAGGAGGTCCCTGGAAACACCATATATTTT
TRBD2 | TRBJ2-7 | TRBV29-1 | NA | CSVEGLGGLSYEQYF | TGCAGCGTTGAAGGGTTGGGAGGGCTCTCCTACGAGCAGTACTTC
TRBD1 | TRBJ2-1 | TRBV25-1 | NA | CASSELTGEKAFF | TGTGCCAGCAGTGAGCTGACAGGGGAGAAGGCGTTCTTC
TRBD1 | TRBJ1-1 | TRBV12-5 | NA | CASGGDSRWDTEAFF | TGTGCTAGTGGGGGGGACAGTCGGTGGGACACTGAAGCTTTCTTT
NA | TRBJ2-1 | TRBV6-5 | NA | CASGRQLTEQFF | TGTGCCAGCGGCAGACAGCTCACTGAGCAGTTCTTC
NA | TRBJ2-7 | TRBV6-1 | NA | CASTAGQPYPYEQYF | TGTGCCAGCACCGCCGGACAGCCTTACCCCTACGAGCAGTACTTC
NA | TRBJ2-6 | TRBV5-6 | NA | CASSLYRELSGANVLTF | TGTGCCAGCAGCTTGTACAGGGAGCTCTCTGGGGCCAACGTCCTGACTTTC
NA | TRBJ2-1 | TRBV9 | NA | CASSRSGLKFF | TGTGCCAGCAGCCGTAGCGGACTCAAGTTCTTC
NA | TRBJ2-1 | TRBV21-1 | NA | CAIPAGGKHEQFF | TGTGCCATACCAGCGGGAGGGAAGCATGAGCAGTTCTTC
NA | TRBJ2-3 | TRBV12-2 | NA | CASRQSSGRAPDTQYF | TGTGCAAGTCGGCAGTCTAGCGGGAGGGCCCCAGATACGCAGTATTTT
TRBD1 | TRBJ2-5 | TRBV7-9 | NA | CASSLARTGLETQYF | TGTGCCAGCAGCTTAGCGAGGACAGGGTTGGAGACCCAGTACTTC
NA | TRBJ1-1 | TRBV12-3/TRBV12-4 | once | CASSSAQEGVNTEAFF | TGTGCCAGCAGTTCAGCGCAGGAGGGGGTTAACACTGAAGCTTTCTTT
NA | TRBJ2-3 | TRBV29-1 | few | CSVGSTDTQYF | TGCAGCGTTGGTAGCACAGATACGCAGTATTTT
NA | TRBJ2-1 | TRBV7-2 | NA | CASSNGGLRLQFF | TGTGCCAGCAGCAACGGGGGACTCCGACTGCAGTTCTTC
NA | TRBJ2-7 | TRBV30 | once | CAWSVTAGAYEQYF | TGTGCCTGGAGTGTAACGGCGGGCGCCTACGAGCAGTACTTC
NA | TRBJ2-5 | TRBV28 | once | CASSLTFSEETQYF | TGTGCCAGCAGCTTGACATTTTCTGAAGAGACCCAGTACTTC
NA | TRBJ2-7 | TRBV7-8 | NA | CASSRGRDHRNEQYF | TGTGCCAGCAGCCGGGGGCGGGATCACCGAAACGAGCAGTACTTC
TRBD2 | TRBJ2-3 | TRBV12-3/TRBV12-4 | NA | CASSLMGLAGGGTDTQYF | TGTGCCAGCAGTCTTATGGGACTAGCGGGAGGAGGCACAGATACGCAGTATTTT
NA | TRBJ2-3 | TRBV12-5 | NA | CASGLARDPTDTQYF | TGTGCTAGTGGTTTGGCCAGGGACCCCACAGATACGCAGTATTTT
TRBD1 | TRBJ1-1 | TRBV28 | once | CASGVGGGATEAFF | TGTGCCAGCGGTGTGGGAGGGGGCGCGACTGAAGCTTTCTTT
TRBD1 | TRBJ2-2 | TRBV27 | NA | CASSSQGTGYAGELFF | TGTGCCAGCAGTTCCCAGGGGACAGGGTATGCCGGGGAGCTGTTTTTT
NA | TRBJ1-5 | TRBV28 | NA | CASMKGVGPQHF | TGTGCCAGCATGAAGGGGGTCGGGCCCCAGCATTTT
TRBD2 | TRBJ2-7 | TRBV27 | once | CASSYGPGGESDYEQYF | TGTGCCAGCAGTTATGGGCCGGGAGGGGAGAGTGACTACGAGCAGTACTTC
NA | TRBJ1-1 | TRBV20-1 | NA | CSARDMGNRWAFF | TGCAGTGCTAGAGATATGGGGAACAGGTGGGCTTTCTTT
NA | TRBJ2-1 | TRBV5-1 | NA | CASKVRGSSYNEQFF | TGCGCCAGCAAGGTTAGAGGAAGCTCCTACAATGAGCAGTTCTTC
TRBD1 | TRBJ1-1 | TRBV5-1 | few | CASSFGTVNTEAFF | TGTGCCAGCAGTTTTGGGACAGTGAACACTGAAGCTTTCTTT
NA | TRBJ2-7 | TRBV29-1 | NA | CSVEERKYGIREQYF | TGCAGCGTTGAAGAAAGGAAGTACGGGATCCGCGAGCAGTACTTC
TRBD2 | TRBJ2-4 | TRBV19 | NA | CASSRLAGGPEAKNIQYF | TGTGCCAGTAGTCGACTAGCGGGAGGGCCAGAGGCCAAAAACATTCAGTACTTC
TRBD2 | TRBJ2-1 | TRBV12-3/TRBV12-4 | NA | CASSLETGTSGRAYNEQFF | TGTGCCAGCAGTTTGGAAACCGGGACTAGCGGGAGGGCCTACAATGAGCAGTTCTTC
NA | TRBJ2-7 | TRBV9 | NA | CASSVDGGSYEQYF | TGTGCCAGCAGCGTAGATGGGGGCTCCTACGAGCAGTACTTC
TRBD1 | TRBJ1-4 | TRBV3-1 | NA | CASGDRPEKLFF | TGTGCCAGCGGGGACAGACCTGAAAAACTGTTTTTT
NA | TRBJ1-3 | TRBV6-5 | NA | CASSYRMTVRSGNTIYF | TGTGCCAGCAGTTACCGTATGACAGTCCGCTCTGGAAACACCATATATTTT
NA | TRBJ2-1 | TRBV12-3/TRBV12-4 | once | CASSLERGVAYNEQFF | TGTGCCAGCAGTTTAGAGAGGGGAGTCGCCTACAATGAGCAGTTCTTC
NA | TRBJ2-3 | TRBV6-5 | NA | CASSNRRLSALDTQYF | TGTGCCAGCAGTAACAGAAGGTTGTCCGCTCTTGATACGCAGTATTTT
TRBD1 | TRBJ1-2 | TRBV13 | NA | CASSPGQGAYYGYTF | TGTGCCAGCAGCCCGGGACAGGGGGCTTACTATGGCTACACCTTC
NA | TRBJ2-1 | TRBV9 | NA | CASSPREGWAANEQFF | TGTGCCAGCAGCCCGCGTGAGGGGTGGGCCGCCAATGAGCAGTTCTTC